The entry below describes one T cell receptor (beta chain). Trimming at V came to 1 base and at J to 2 bases, leaving 4 bases not matched to a gene. Germline-derived CDR1 and CDR2 are LGHNA and YNFKEQ. The CDR3 contains 16 residues. This sample was taken from a study of cytomegalovirus exposure and HLA in healthy donors. 60 Vbeta and 13 Jbeta primers were used in PCR. Profiled with immunoSEQ multiplex PCR; TCRdb holds only in-frame clones, not every one. The sample has around 70,000 clones. This TCR derives from a woman aged 25 to 39 in good health and CMV-seronegative. The sequencing input was PBMCs. The J gene is TRBJ2-7, the V gene TRBV4-2, with 11 bases matching TRBD2. The CDR3 sequence is CASSQGTSGLAYEQYF. The CDR3 DNA is TGTGCCAGCAGCCAAGGGACTAGCGGGCTCGCCTACGAGCAGTACTTC.